The clone carrying this T cell receptor (beta chain) showed up just once. The sample originates from a study of T cells after yellow fever vaccination. The CDR3 is made up of 12 amino acids. V trimming: 7 bases; J trimming: 8 bases; junction bases outside the gene matches: 4. The germline gives CDR1 PRHDT, CDR2 FYEKMQ (reference sequence). MiXCR, run by TCRdb on the 5' RACE reads, gives a single entry per CDR3 protein. The data hold more than 75,000 distinct CDR3 sequences, with almost 9% observed a single time. The source is a young man who received the YFV17D yellow fever vaccine. The chain couples TRBV13 to TRBJ2-1, with 8 positions matching TRBD2. The input for sequencing was CD8+ T cells not binding an NS4B(214-222) dextramer, sorted from PBMCs, taken roughly 15 days after the first yellow fever vaccination. DNA of the CDR3: TGTGCCAGCAACGGGGGGGAGGATGAGCAGTTCTTC. It translates to CASNGGEDEQFF.